This T cell receptor (beta chain) is drawn from a study of T cell responses to AZD1222 COVID-19 vaccine. The CDR3 consists of 13 residues. Deletions cut 3 bases from V and 1 base from J, with 8 bases between. Germline CDR1 reads SQVTM; CDR2 reads ANQGSEA. Clones were sequenced by immunoSEQ multiplex PCR, and TCRdb holds only the in-frame ones, with some missing. The table records 150,000 to 200,000 clones, 80% to 95% of them present only once. Study-wide results and limits: No day 14 peak samples; only post-peak repertoires were characterized.

Notes on this clone: Antigen unknown.

The starting material was peripheral blood, obtained 28 days after the second AZD1222 dose. This chain links TRBV29-1 with TRBJ2-3; tentative D call: TRBD2 (6 bases). This receptor was taken from an adult who received the AZD1222 COVID-19 vaccine. CDR3 in DNA: TGCAGCGTTGATTTAGCGGGCACAGATACGCAGTATTTT. As protein: CSVDLAGTDTQYF.